These T cell receptor beta chains were read from a single sample in a study of blood T cells in healthy people across ages. TCRdb re-derived calls from the 5' RACE reads in MiXCR, one entry per CDR3 protein. The profile shows about 1,400,000 distinct CDR3 sequences, roughly 59% of them singletons. Specimen: blood. The receptor source for this set is a man between 18 and 29 years old in good health. The conserved cysteine and the conserved F or W are not part of the CDR3 here.

len,v_gene,CDR3aa
13,TRBV10-3,AISRADGSTDTQY
13,TRBV13,ASAPSSAPTGELF
13,TRBV7-6,ASNHPSSPRGAQY
9,TRBV10-3,AISDKYEQY
12,TRBV29-1,SVAAAGRTGELF
12,TRBV15,ATSRDRRYYEQY
12,TRBV6-1,ASGLETGPHEQF
9,TRBV20-1,SARAYRAYT
10,TRBV6-5,ASRGGRDTLY
14,TRBV4-1,ASSPTPGRSSYEQY
12,TRBV27,ASRSLGGSYEQY
13,TRBV5-1,ASSPGQPRTDTQY
12,TRBV9,ASSVSGRGNEQF
13,TRBV6-5,ASSTWGEGTDTQY
18,TRBV4-2,ASSQTIQASQRPKDNEQF
11,TRBV5-5,ASTSGFTDTQY
17,TRBV6-2/TRBV6-3,ASSYSISSGGLVTDTQY
11,TRBV5-1,ASSWAGGTEAF
15,TRBV6-6,ASSYSDRASGANVLT
12,TRBV13,ASSLGNGRSEQY
15,TRBV11-2,ASSPGPTSGGFYEQY
10,TRBV29-1,SVDDGGYEQY
14,TRBV20-1,SARDVGGDSGNTIY
11,TRBV20-1,SAGSAALRTQY